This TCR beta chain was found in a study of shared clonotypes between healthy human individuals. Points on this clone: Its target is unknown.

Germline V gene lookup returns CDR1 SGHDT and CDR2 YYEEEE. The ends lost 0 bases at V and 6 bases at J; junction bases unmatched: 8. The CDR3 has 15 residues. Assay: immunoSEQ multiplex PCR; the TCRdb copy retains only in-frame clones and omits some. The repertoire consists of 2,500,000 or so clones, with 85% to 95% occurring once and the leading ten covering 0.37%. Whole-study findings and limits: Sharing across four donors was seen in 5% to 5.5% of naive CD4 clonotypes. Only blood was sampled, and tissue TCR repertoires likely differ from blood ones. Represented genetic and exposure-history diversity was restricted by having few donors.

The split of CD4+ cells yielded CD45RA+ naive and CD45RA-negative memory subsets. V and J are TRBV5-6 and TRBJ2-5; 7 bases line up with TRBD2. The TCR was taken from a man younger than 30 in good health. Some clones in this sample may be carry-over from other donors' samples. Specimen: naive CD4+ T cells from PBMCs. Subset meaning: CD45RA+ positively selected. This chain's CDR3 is CASSLAPGSGKTQYF. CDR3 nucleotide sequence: TGTGCCAGCAGCTTGGCACCCGGGAGCGGGAAGACCCAGTACTTC.